The next 22 T cell receptor beta chains were all read from a single sample in a study of shared T cell receptors in the human thymus. The data were produced by immunoSEQ multiplex PCR, yet TCRdb's version contains in-frame clones alone and is incomplete. The sample includes under 700,000 clones, 75% to 85% of them seen just once. This sample also belongs to another study, concerning human thymus T cells.

Specimen: thymocytes. All receptors come from a boy in the first two years of life with a congenital heart defect.

The chain uses TRBV14 and TRBJ2-1; 8 bases line up with TRBD2. CDR3 length: 18 residues. Per the germline V gene, CDR1 is SGHDN and CDR2 is FVKESK. J was trimmed by 2 bases and V by 1 base; bases with no gene match: 10. CDR3 in amino acids: CASSQVGVDGRAYNEQFF. In nucleotides, the CDR3 is TGTGCCAGCAGCCAAGTGGGGGTTGACGGGAGGGCCTACAATGAGCAGTTCTTC. Using reference TRBV14 and TRBJ2-1 for the parts outside the CDR3, the full variable domain is EAGVTQFPSHSVIEKGQTVTLRCDPISGHDNLYWYRRVMGKEIKFLLHFVKESKQDESGMPNNRFLAERTGGTYSTLKVQPAELEDSGVYFCASSQVGVDGRAYNEQFFGPGTRLTVL.

The chain couples TRBV15 to TRBJ2-5; D gene unclear. CDR1 is LNHNV and CDR2 is YYDKDF in the germline V gene (reference sequence). The CDR3 runs 16 residues. V was pared by 0 bases and J by 0 bases, with 11 bases between. The CDR3: CATSRDGQDYQETQYF. CDR3 sequence (DNA): TGTGCCACCAGCAGAGATGGGCAGGATTACCAAGAGACCCAGTACTTC.

This clone has a handful of counts. V usage is TRBV14 and J usage is TRBJ2-3, with a weak D call TRBD2 (6 bases). Germline CDR1 reads SGHDN; CDR2 reads FVKESK. V gave up 5 bases and J gave up 0 bases, with 9 bases separating them. The CDR3 loop spans 14 amino acids. CDR3 sequence reads: CASSSGTSTDTQYF. The CDR3 DNA follows: TGTGCCAGCAGCTCCGGGACTAGCACAGATACGCAGTATTTT.

The gene calls are TRBV4-3 and TRBJ2-3; TRBD2 is a possible D gene (6 bases). CDR1 and CDR2 (germline): LGHNA, YSLEER. V shed 1 base and J shed 0 bases, with 8 bases lying between them. The CDR3 loop spans 15 amino acids. The DNA of the CDR3 is TGCGCCAGCAGCCAAGGGGCGGGGAGCACAGATACGCAGTATTTT. Residues: CASSQGAGSTDTQYF.

The J gene is TRBJ2-3, the V gene TRBV30; 8 bases align to TRBD2. In germline, CDR1 is GTSNPN, CDR2 SVGIG (reference sequence). This CDR3 is 15 amino acids long. The V segment lost 0 bases and the J segment 2 bases; nucleotides outside the gene matches: 4. In DNA form, the CDR3 reads TGTGCCTGGAGTGTAACTAGCGGAAACACAGATACGCAGTATTTT. Translation gives CAWSVTSGNTDTQYF.

The genes are TRBV11-1 and TRBJ1-5, with 8 bases that match TRBD1. Germline CDR1 is SGHAT and CDR2 is FQDESV (reference sequence). J gave up 2 bases and V 5 bases, and 11 bases lay outside the gene matches. The CDR3 spans 17 residues. CDR3 region: CASSPGQGRTGNQPQHF. The DNA of the CDR3 is TGTGCCAGCAGCCCCGGACAGGGCAGGACTGGCAATCAGCCCCAGCATTTT.

This chain links TRBV5-6 with TRBJ2-7, with D possibly being TRBD2 (6 bases). Germline lookup yields CDR1 SGHDT and CDR2 YYEEEE. CDR3 length: 14 amino acids. V lost 0 bases to trimming and J lost 4 bases, with 11 bases between them. The CDR3 here is CASSLAGVLYEQYF. Written as DNA, the CDR3 is TGTGCCAGCAGCTTGGCGGGAGTACTATACGAGCAGTACTTC.

J is TRBJ2-1 and V is TRBV19; TRBD1 is a possible D gene (5 bases). The V end lost 6 bases, the J end lost 0 bases, and 21 bases lay between the germline ends. This CDR3 is 18 amino acids long. Looked up from germline, CDR1 is LNHDA and CDR2 is SQIVND (reference sequence). CDR3 sequence: CASSYRGTGRSSYNEQFF. CDR3 nucleotide sequence: TGTGCCAGTAGCTATAGGGGAACAGGCCGAAGCTCCTACAATGAGCAGTTCTTC.

The chain has TRBV4-1 and TRBJ1-2; D might be TRBD1 (6 bases). V was pared by 1 base and J by 7 bases, with 16 bases between. This CDR3 spans 15 amino acids. Germline V gene data show CDR1 as MGHRA and CDR2 as YSYEKL. CDR3 DNA: TGCGCCAGCAGCCAAGTCGGCGGCAGGGGAACTGGCTACACCTTC. Encoded protein: CASSQVGGRGTGYTF.

The chain uses TRBV11-2 and TRBJ2-5, with 7 positions matching TRBD2. From germline, CDR1 is SGHAT and CDR2 FQNNGV. J gave up 3 bases and V 3 bases, and 10 bases lay outside the gene matches. The CDR3 totals 16 residues. CDR3 region: CASSLGGTGGKETQYF. CDR3 nucleotides: TGTGCCAGCAGCTTGGGGGGGACCGGAGGAAAAGAGACCCAGTACTTC.

The chain carries TRBV28 and TRBJ2-3; 8 bases map to TRBD1. The CDR3 extends over 17 amino acids. V lost 5 bases and J lost 2; bases outside the gene matches: 12. Germline V CDR1 and CDR2: MDHEN, SYDVKM. CDR3 protein: CASSVQGASKHTDTQYF. The CDR3 DNA follows: TGTGCCAGCAGTGTCCAGGGGGCGTCGAAACACACAGATACGCAGTATTTT.

The chain recombines TRBV30 with TRBJ2-3; TRBD2 aligns across 7 bases. This CDR3 is built from 15 residues. Trimming cost V 6 bases and J 4 bases; bases outside gene matches: 13. Germline CDR1 reads GTSNPN; CDR2 reads SVGIG (reference sequence). The CDR3 nucleotides are TGTGCCTGCCCCACCGGGCGGGAGACGGCAGATACGCAGTATTTT. It translates to CACPTGRETADTQYF.

The V and J genes are TRBV10-1 and TRBJ2-1, with D maybe TRBD2 (6 bases). In germline, CDR1 is WNHNN, CDR2 SYGVQD (reference sequence). V lost 6 bases to trimming and J lost 4 bases, with 10 bases between them. The CDR3 is 13 residues long. The CDR3 sequence: CASSRLVYNEQFF. The DNA of the CDR3 is TGCGCCAGCAGCCGACTAGTTTACAATGAGCAGTTCTTC.

The table lists this clone with a count of one. The chain is built from TRBV10-2 and TRBJ2-7, with D possibly TRBD1 on 6 matching bases. The CDR3 spans 13 residues. Per the germline V gene, CDR1 is WSHSY and CDR2 is SAAADI. Between the trimmed V and J ends, which lost 2 bases and 3 bases, there was a span of 8 bases. The CDR3 sequence: CASSETGHYEQYF. Written as DNA, the CDR3 is TGCGCCAGCAGTGAGACAGGGCACTACGAGCAGTACTTC.

The gene calls are TRBV11-2 and TRBJ2-5; TRBD2 matches at 12 bases. This CDR3 region has 16 residues. Germline V gene sequence: CDR1 SGHAT, CDR2 FQNNGV. V shed 5 bases, J shed 5 bases, and the junction held 9 bases outside the gene matches. CDR3 region: CASSPRLAGALETQYF. The DNA for the CDR3 is TGTGCCAGCAGCCCCCGACTAGCGGGGGCTCTGGAGACCCAGTACTTC.

The gene calls are TRBV9 and TRBJ2-5; 10 nucleotides match TRBD2. The length of the CDR3 is 16 residues. V lost 4 bases, J lost 5 bases, and 11 bases stayed unmatched. Germline CDR1 SGDLS, CDR2 YYNGEE. CDR3 protein: CASSPEREGLQETQYF. The CDR3 DNA follows: TGTGCCAGCAGCCCAGAGCGGGAGGGCCTTCAGGAGACCCAGTACTTC.

J is TRBJ2-1 and V is TRBV7-3; D is unclear. Germline lookup yields CDR1 SGHTA and CDR2 FQGTGA. This CDR3 has 12 amino acids. V lost 5 bases to trimming and J lost 7 bases, with 9 bases between them. The CDR3 here is CASSRPGNEQFF. CDR3 DNA: TGTGCCAGCAGCAGGCCCGGGAATGAGCAGTTCTTC.

This chain uses TRBV6-1 with TRBJ1-5; 7 bases fit TRBD1. With 4 bases clipped from V and 0 bases from J, the junction kept 3 bases outside the gene matches. Germline CDR1 and CDR2: MNHNS and SASEGT. CDR3 length: 15 residues. In DNA, the CDR3 is TGTGCCAGCAGTGGGGCAGGGGGTAGCAATCAGCCCCAGCATTTT. As protein: CASSGAGGSNQPQHF.

The CDR3 loop reads CASSPTKESLYYNEQFF. CDR3 coding DNA: TGTGCCAGCAGCCCGACCAAGGAGTCCCTATACTACAATGAGCAGTTCTTC. This rearrangement joins TRBV11-3 to TRBJ2-1; unclear D gene. CDR1 SGHNT and CDR2 YENEEA come from the germline V gene. There are 17 residues in the CDR3. With 5 bases removed from V and 3 bases from J, the gap between germline ends came to 20 bases. The full variable domain, completed using reference TRBV11-3 and TRBJ2-1, is EAGVVQSPRYKIIEKKQPVAFWCNPISGHNTLYWYLQNLGQGPELLIRYENEEAVDDSQLPKDRFSAERLKGVDSTLKIQPAELGDSAVYLCASSPTKESLYYNEQFFGPGTRLTVL.

The rearrangement links TRBV27 to TRBJ2-7; 8 bases agree with TRBD1. Germline CDR1 and CDR2: MNHEY and SMNVEV (reference sequence). The CDR3 spans 13 residues. V lost 8 bases and J lost 3; bases outside the gene matches: 6. This chain's CDR3 is CASRQGSDYEQYF. The DNA for the CDR3 is TGTGCCAGCCGACAGGGGTCAGACTACGAGCAGTACTTC.

This rearrangement joins TRBV14 to TRBJ2-1; tentative D call: TRBD2 (6 bases). V lost 4 bases to trimming and J lost 0 bases, with 16 bases between them. This CDR3 contains 17 residues. Germline V CDR1 and CDR2: SGHDN, FVKESK. This CDR3 reads CASSPNQAGSSYNEQFF. The CDR3 DNA sequence: TGTGCCAGCAGCCCCAACCAGGCCGGGAGCTCCTACAATGAGCAGTTCTTC.

The genes are TRBV4-3 and TRBJ2-1; 7 nucleotides line up with TRBD2. The V gene's germline CDR1 is LGHNA and CDR2 YSLEER. The V segment lost 0 bases and the J segment 6 bases; nucleotides outside the gene matches: 2. The CDR3 totals 14 residues. The CDR3 is CASSQEGGSNEQFF. CDR3 nucleotides: TGCGCCAGCAGCCAAGAGGGCGGGAGCAATGAGCAGTTCTTC.